These 22 T cell receptor beta chains share one sample of origin, sequenced in a study of blood T cell repertoires in COVID-19. Profiled with immunoSEQ multiplex PCR; TCRdb holds only in-frame clones, not every one. The table includes some 150,000 clones, 80% to 90% detected once. Sequenced input: peripheral blood. Source of these receptors: a woman aged 55-69 years with acute or convalescent COVID-19.

This sequence joins TRBV28 and TRBJ1-5; TRBD1 matches 7 bases. Per germline, CDR1 MDHEN and CDR2 SYDVKM. Trimming at V came to 3 bases and at J to 3 bases, leaving 5 bases not matched to a gene. The CDR3 sequence is 15 residues long. The CDR3 is CASSFLDRPNQPQHF. The CDR3, as DNA: TGTGCCAGCAGTTTCTTGGACAGGCCCAATCAGCCCCAGCATTTT.

The chain links TRBV24-1 to TRBJ2-7; 9 nucleotides agree with TRBD1. The CDR3 consists of 13 residues. Germline V gene data show CDR1 as KGHDR and CDR2 as SFDVKD. Germline trimming cut 9 bases from V and 1 base from J; bases unmatched to any gene: 3. CDR3 loop: CATGQGTSYEQYF. The CDR3, as DNA: TGTGCCACCGGACAGGGGACATCCTACGAGCAGTACTTC.

The chain couples TRBV27 to TRBJ1-4; TRBD1 might be the D (6 bases). The CDR3 contains 15 residues. Germline V lookup: CDR1 MNHEY, CDR2 SMNVEV (reference sequence). V was trimmed by 1 base and J by 8 bases, leaving 14 bases between them. As DNA, the CDR3 is TGTGCCAGCAGTTTATACGAGGGGGAATACGAAAAACTGTTTTTT. As protein: CASSLYEGEYEKLFF.

V gene TRBV6-1 combines with J gene TRBJ1-3; TRBD1 matches at 8 bases. CDR1 is MNHNS, CDR2 SASEGT, per germline. CDR3 size: 16 residues. With 4 bases clipped from V and 1 base from J, the junction kept 6 bases outside the gene matches. The CDR3, as DNA: TGTGCCAGCAGTGCTACGGGACAGGAGTCTGGAAACACCATATATTTT. It specifies CASSATGQESGNTIYF.

The rearrangement joins TRBV29-1 to TRBJ1-1; no clear D. CDR1 and CDR2 (germline): SQVTM, ANQGSEA. The CDR3 length is 11 residues. V gave up 5 bases and J gave up 2 bases, with 6 bases separating them. This CDR3 is CSVHSNTEAFF. For the CDR3, the DNA is TGCAGCGTTCATAGTAACACTGAAGCTTTCTTT.

J is TRBJ1-1 and V is TRBV27; 10 nucleotides align to TRBD1. The CDR3 has 15 residues. Germline lookup yields CDR1 MNHEY and CDR2 SMNVEV (reference sequence). The junction had 2 bases not matched to a gene; V was cut back by 4 bases and J by 0 bases. In nucleotides, the CDR3 is TGTGCCAGCAGTTGGGGACAGGGGCTGAACACTGAAGCTTTCTTT. It codes for CASSWGQGLNTEAFF.

J is TRBJ2-3 and V is TRBV28; 12 bases map to TRBD2. In germline, CDR1 is MDHEN, CDR2 SYDVKM. With 2 bases clipped from V and 3 bases from J, the junction kept 3 bases outside the gene matches. The CDR3 runs to 16 residues. The CDR3 coding sequence is TGTGCCAGCAGTTTAACTAGCGGGGGGCTAACAGATACGCAGTATTTT. This encodes CASSLTSGGLTDTQYF.

This clone was counted once. The V gene is TRBV6-5, the J gene TRBJ1-4; D is unresolved. Trimming cost V 6 bases and J 6 bases, with 14 bases left between them. Germline values: CDR1 MNHEY, CDR2 SVGAGI. The CDR3 is made up of 14 amino acids. CDR3 bases: TGTGCCAGCAGAAAGGGAGGGCGGGATGAAAAACTGTTTTTT. This codes for CASRKGGRDEKLFF.

J is TRBJ1-1 and V is TRBV5-1; D is uncertain. Trimming removed 3 bases at V and 4 bases at J, with 16 bases between. This CDR3 region has 15 residues. CDR1 and CDR2 (germline): SGHRS, YFSETQ. The CDR3 region has the DNA TGCGCCAGCAGCTGGGGAGGCCCCCGGGCCACTGAAGCTTTCTTT. As protein: CASSWGGPRATEAFF.

Concerning this clone: The identical CDR3 is also encoded by other nucleotide sequences in the sample. This sequence joins TRBV5-1 and TRBJ2-1; no clear D gene. CDR3 length equals 15 residues. Trimming removed 1 base from V and 0 bases from J, with 8 bases in between. Germline V gene data show CDR1 as SGHRS and CDR2 as YFSETQ. In DNA, the CDR3 is TGCGCCAGCAGCTTGTTCCCCAGCTCCTACAATGAGCAGTTCTTC. Its translation: CASSLFPSSYNEQFF.

The rearrangement links TRBV6-5 to TRBJ1-5; no clear D gene. The CDR3 runs to 15 residues. Germline V gene lookup returns CDR1 MNHEY and CDR2 SVGAGI. Trimming took 6 bases from V and 0 from J, leaving 12 bases between them. The chain's CDR3 is CASSGSSYSNQPQHF. The CDR3, as DNA: TGTGCCAGCAGCGGGAGCTCTTATAGCAATCAGCCCCAGCATTTT.

The chain is built from TRBV5-1 and TRBJ1-1; no firm D call. This CDR3 has 15 residues. V lost 0 bases and J lost 0, with 9 bases in between. Germline V CDR1 and CDR2: SGHRS, YFSETQ. The CDR3 spells CASSLDPDMNTEAFF. DNA of the CDR3: TGCGCCAGCAGCTTGGACCCAGATATGAACACTGAAGCTTTCTTT.

This chain uses TRBV6-2 or TRBV6-3 with TRBJ2-5; 7 bases are a match to TRBD2. The V and J ends lost 2 bases and 2 bases, in that order; junction bases with no gene match: 5. The CDR3 runs to 15 residues. The germline V gene encodes CDR1 MNHEY and CDR2 SVGEGT. This CDR3 is CASSYAGVRQETQYF. CDR3 in DNA: TGTGCCAGCAGTTACGCGGGGGTCCGGCAAGAGACCCAGTACTTC.

This clone was counted only a few times. The chain employs TRBV6-2 or TRBV6-3 and TRBJ2-3; 13 bases are a match to TRBD2. There are 16 residues in the CDR3. V shed 6 bases, J shed 4 bases, and the junction held 7 bases outside the gene matches. Germline V CDR1 and CDR2: MNHEY, SVGEGT. The CDR3: CASSQLAGGLSDTQYF. DNA of the CDR3: TGTGCCAGCAGCCAACTAGCGGGGGGGCTTTCAGATACGCAGTATTTT.

The chain uses TRBV7-2 and TRBJ1-5; D call uncertain. The germline gives CDR1 SGHTA, CDR2 FQGNSA. The CDR3 is 13 residues long. Deletions cut 3 bases from V and 5 bases from J, with 8 bases between. Written as DNA, the CDR3 is TGTGCCAGCAGCTTTTCACTCGATCAGCCCCAGCATTTT. This sequence encodes CASSFSLDQPQHF. The full variable domain, its missing parts supplied by reference TRBV7-2 and TRBJ1-5, is GAGVSQSPSNKVTEKGKDVELRCDPISGHTALYWYRQSLGQGLEFLIYFQGNSAPDKSGLPSDRFSAERTGGSVSTLTIQRTQQEDSAVYLCASSFSLDQPQHFGDGTRLSIL.

V and J are TRBV4-2 and TRBJ2-1; no definite D call. CDR1 and CDR2 (germline): LGHNA, YNFKEQ. V lost 3 bases and J lost 12, with 9 bases in between. The CDR3 spans 11 residues. The CDR3: CASSHGEAQFF. The CDR3, as DNA: TGTGCCAGCAGCCACGGAGAGGCGCAGTTCTTC.

The CDR3 protein is CASSSQGFGEQFF. Written as DNA, the CDR3 is TGCGCCAGCAGCTCACAGGGTTTCGGTGAGCAGTTCTTC. This chain connects TRBV5-1 to TRBJ2-1; a possible D gene is TRBD1 (6 bases). V was pared by 3 bases and J by 9 bases, with 13 bases between. CDR1 is SGHRS, CDR2 YFSETQ, per germline. This CDR3 comprises 13 residues.

The V and J genes are TRBV19 and TRBJ1-1; possibly TRBD1 for D (5 bases). The CDR3 sequence is 14 residues long. Germline V gene data show CDR1 as LNHDA and CDR2 as SQIVND (reference sequence). The V end lost 3 bases, the J end lost 4 bases, and 12 bases lay between the germline ends. DNA for the CDR3: TGTGCCAGTAGTATTCTCGGGGGAGGCACTGAAGCTTTCTTT. Amino acid sequence: CASSILGGGTEAFF.

This chain joins TRBV5-1 and TRBJ1-6; TRBD1 matches 10 bases. There are 16 residues in the CDR3. CDR1 SGHRS and CDR2 YFSETQ come from the germline V gene. V lost 0 bases and J lost 7; bases outside the gene matches: 4. This CDR3 is CASSLGQGASNSPLHF. CDR3 coding DNA: TGCGCCAGCAGCTTGGGACAGGGGGCGTCCAATTCACCCCTCCACTTT.

The CDR3 DNA is TGTGCCAGCAGCTCTAACTCGAACACCGGGGAGCTGTTTTTT. Its translation: CASSSNSNTGELFF. V gene TRBV7-3 combines with J gene TRBJ2-2; D is uncertain. The V gene lost 4 bases and the J gene lost 0 bases, with 6 bases spanning the gap. The germline V gene has CDR1 SGHTA and CDR2 FQGTGA. This CDR3 has 14 amino acids.

The chain carries TRBV7-2 and TRBJ1-1; TRBD1 might be the D (5 bases). V lost 2 bases to trimming and J lost 11 bases, with 12 bases between them. Germline V gene data show CDR1 as SGHTA and CDR2 as FQGNSA. CDR3 size: 12 residues. As DNA, the CDR3 is TGTGCCAGCAGCTTACTGCCGGCAGGGGCTTTCTTT. Protein sequence: CASSLLPAGAFF.

The V gene is TRBV27, the J gene TRBJ2-5, with 11 bases fitting TRBD1. V was pared by 10 bases and J by 5 bases, with 6 bases of the junction left unmatched. Germline CDR1 is MNHEY and CDR2 is SMNVEV (reference sequence). The CDR3 spans 13 residues. The CDR3 DNA is TGTGCCACCCGGACAGGGGGCTCGGAGACCCAGTACTTC. Translating gives CATRTGGSETQYF.